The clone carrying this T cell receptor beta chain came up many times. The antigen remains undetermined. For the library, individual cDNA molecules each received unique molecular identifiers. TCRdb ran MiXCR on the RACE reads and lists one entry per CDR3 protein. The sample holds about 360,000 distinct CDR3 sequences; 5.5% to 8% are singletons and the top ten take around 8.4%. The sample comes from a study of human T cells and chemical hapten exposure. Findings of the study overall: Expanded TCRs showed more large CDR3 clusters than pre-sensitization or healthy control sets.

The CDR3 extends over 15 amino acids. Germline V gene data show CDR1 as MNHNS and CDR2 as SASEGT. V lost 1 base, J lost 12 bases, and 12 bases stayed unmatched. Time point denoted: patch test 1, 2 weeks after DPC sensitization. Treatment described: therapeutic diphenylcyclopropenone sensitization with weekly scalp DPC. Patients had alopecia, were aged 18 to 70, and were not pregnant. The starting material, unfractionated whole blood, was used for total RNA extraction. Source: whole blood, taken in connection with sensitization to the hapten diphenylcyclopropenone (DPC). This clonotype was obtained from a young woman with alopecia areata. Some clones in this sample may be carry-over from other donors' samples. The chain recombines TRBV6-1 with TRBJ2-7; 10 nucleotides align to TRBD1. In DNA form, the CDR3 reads TGTGCCAGCAGTGAAGAGGGGACAGGGGCAAATCCCCGGTACTTC. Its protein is CASSEEGTGANPRYF.